What follows are 2 T cell receptor beta chains derived from one specimen sequenced in a study of T-cell reconstitution after alpha-beta-depleted transplantation in children. For TCRbeta, the library was prepared with unique molecular identifiers. TCRdb re-derived calls from the PCR reads in MiXCR, one entry per CDR3 protein. The sample has about 460,000 distinct CDR3 sequences; 9.5% to 12% are singletons. The material was PBMCs, mostly from graft donor cells, obtained 180 days after TCRalphabeta/CD19-depleted stem cell transplant. These receptors were obtained from a female patient under 10 years old who had a stem cell transplant for aplastic anemia, so the T cells may come from the graft donor.

This rearrangement joins TRBV25-1 to TRBJ1-2, with a tentative D call TRBD1 (6 bases). Deletions cut 2 bases from V and 2 bases from J, with 9 bases between. This CDR3 comprises 14 residues. Germline lookup yields CDR1 MGHDK and CDR2 SYGVNS. The CDR3 reads CASSETGFNYGYTF. CDR3 coding DNA: TGTGCCAGCAGTGAAACAGGGTTCAACTATGGCTACACCTTC.

The chain uses TRBV20-1 and TRBJ1-2; 8 bases align to TRBD1. V shed 5 bases and J 0 bases; nucleotides not matched to a gene: 8. CDR1 is DFQATT, CDR2 SNEGSKA, per germline (reference sequence). This CDR3 is 15 amino acids long. CDR3 bases: TGCAGTGCTCCGGGACAGGATATCTCTAACTATGGCTACACCTTC. Translating it yields CSAPGQDISNYGYTF.